The T cell receptor (beta chain) described here comes from a study of cytomegalovirus exposure and HLA in healthy donors. Study findings and constraints: Looking again later, the authors saw that most CMV-associated TCR beta chains seemed HLA-restricted. Later analysis revealed greater clonal expansion in HLA-associated TCR beta chains than in equally common others.

Primers: 60 Vbeta forward and 13 Jbeta reverse. Here immunoSEQ multiplex PCR was the method, and the copy in TCRdb shows in-frame clones only, minus some. The sample contains some 79,000 clones, under 80% of which appear only once. As for this clone: Its antigen is unidentified.

Sequencing was done on a sample of PBMCs. This receptor was obtained from a male donor in good health and CMV-seropositive.

Here the CDR3 DNA reads TGTGCCAGCAGCTACCAGGGGGAAACCTACGAGCAGTACTTC. Amino acid sequence: CASSYQGETYEQYF. V usage is TRBV27 and J usage is TRBJ2-7; the match to TRBD1 covers 7 bases. V lost 6 bases to trimming and J lost 2 bases; unmatched junction nucleotides: 7. The CDR3 runs 14 residues. Germline loops: CDR1 MNHEY, CDR2 SMNVEV (reference sequence).